A single sample is the source of the 11 T cell receptor beta chains below, sequenced in a study of T-cell reconstitution after alpha-beta-depleted transplantation in children. Unique molecular identifiers were incorporated into the prepared TCRbeta library. TCRdb re-analysed the PCR reads in MiXCR, keeping a single row per CDR3 protein. The table includes approximately 650,000 distinct CDR3 sequences, under 15% detected once. Specimen: PBMCs, collected before TCRalphabeta/CD19-depleted stem cell transplant. The receptors here all came from a girl aged 2-15 years with congenital amegakaryocytic thrombocytopenia, due to receive a stem cell transplant.

This clonotype appeared many times. This rearrangement joins TRBV7-9 to TRBJ2-3; D uncertain. In germline, CDR1 is SEHNR, CDR2 FQNEAQ (reference sequence). There are 15 residues in the CDR3. V dropped 6 bases and J dropped 5 bases, with 18 bases sitting between them. CDR3 amino acids: CASRFHESGKDTQYF. DNA of the CDR3: TGTGCCAGCAGATTCCACGAGTCAGGCAAAGATACGCAGTATTTT. Complete variable domain (other parts from reference TRBV7-9 and TRBJ2-3): DTGVSQNPRHKITKRGQNVTFRCDPISEHNRLYWYRQTLGQGPEFLTYFQNEAQLEKSRLLSDRFSAERPKGSFSTLEIQRTEQGDSAMYLCASRFHESGKDTQYFGPGTRLTVL.

This clonotype was picked up a small number of times. The rearrangement links TRBV11-2 to TRBJ2-7, with D uncertain. Trimming stripped 5 bases from V and 0 bases from J, with 17 bases between. The CDR3 consists of 16 residues. From germline, CDR1 is SGHAT and CDR2 FQNNGV. The CDR3 DNA is TGTGCCAGCAGCCCAGAAGTTCGGGCGTTCTCCTACGAGCAGTACTTC. Residues: CASSPEVRAFSYEQYF.

This clonotype was seen at least ten times. This rearrangement joins TRBV6-6 to TRBJ2-5; no reliable D call. V dropped 7 bases and J dropped 5 bases, with 8 bases sitting between them. The CDR3 runs 11 residues. The germline V gene has CDR1 MNHNY and CDR2 SVGAGI (reference sequence). The CDR3 loop reads CASKGFETQYF. The CDR3, as DNA: TGTGCCAGCAAGGGATTCGAGACCCAGTACTTC.

This clonotype was observed a handful of times. The rearrangement uses TRBV20-1 and TRBJ1-1; no clear D. Per germline, CDR1 DFQATT and CDR2 SNEGSKA (reference sequence). V lost 3 bases, J lost 0 bases, and 14 bases lay in between. The CDR3 is 15 residues long. CDR3 sequence reads: CSASRTPAMNTEAFF. As DNA, the CDR3 is TGCAGTGCTAGTCGTACACCAGCGATGAACACTGAAGCTTTCTTT.

This clonotype was seen ten or more times. The chain uses TRBV4-2 and TRBJ2-7, with D possibly being TRBD2 (5 bases). This CDR3 has 13 residues. V was clipped by 3 bases and J by 5 bases, with 11 bases between them. Germline values: CDR1 LGHNA, CDR2 YNFKEQ. The CDR3 loop reads CASSHVSGNEQYF. The DNA of the CDR3 is TGTGCCAGCAGCCACGTAAGCGGCAACGAGCAGTACTTC.

The chain links TRBV18 to TRBJ2-7; no definite D call. Trimming pared 2 bases from V and 0 bases from J, leaving 11 bases between. Germline CDR1 and CDR2: KGHSH and LQKENI. The CDR3 is made up of 15 amino acids. The CDR3: CASSPSRQRSYEQYF. In nucleotides, the CDR3 is TGTGCCAGCTCACCAAGCCGCCAACGCTCCTACGAGCAGTACTTC.

The chain uses TRBV5-6 and TRBJ2-1; D gene ambiguous. Per the germline V gene, CDR1 is SGHDT and CDR2 is YYEEEE. V lost 0 bases and J lost 6, with 13 bases in between. This CDR3 region has 15 residues. CDR3 amino acids: CASSLAVTPFNEQFF. The CDR3 DNA is TGTGCCAGCAGCTTGGCTGTGACTCCATTCAATGAGCAGTTCTTC. Full variable domain (remainder filled in from reference TRBV5-6 and TRBJ2-1): DAGVTQSPTHLIKTRGQQVTLRCSPKSGHDTVSWYQQALGQGPQFIFQYYEEEERQRGNFPDRFSGHQFPNYSSELNVNALLLGDSALYLCASSLAVTPFNEQFFGPGTRLTVL.

This clonotype was detected many times. J is TRBJ2-5 and V is TRBV6-1; 8 bases align to TRBD1. The CDR3 sequence is 15 residues long. After removal of 4 bases from V and 1 base from J, the junction contained 5 bases not matched to a gene. The V gene's germline CDR1 is MNHNS and CDR2 SASEGT. CDR3 nucleotides: TGTGCCAGCAGTGGATGGGACAGGCCCCAAGAGACCCAGTACTTC. Protein: CASSGWDRPQETQYF.

This clonotype was seen ten or more times. The chain links TRBV5-1 to TRBJ2-2; D not resolved. The length of the CDR3 is 15 residues. CDR1 is SGHRS, CDR2 YFSETQ, per germline. The ends were cut back, 0 bases at V and 2 bases at J, with 8 bases in the middle. CDR3 coding DNA: TGCGCCAGCAGCTTGGTTGTAGGCAACACCGGGGAGCTGTTTTTT. This gives the protein CASSLVVGNTGELFF.

This clonotype turned up a few times. The chain carries TRBV7-6 and TRBJ2-1, with D perhaps TRBD2 (6 bases). This CDR3 spans 15 amino acids. In germline, CDR1 is SGHVS, CDR2 FNYEAQ. V was shortened by 4 bases and J by 4 bases, with 14 bases between the two germline ends. CDR3 sequence (DNA): TGTGCCAGCAGCTCCCCCGGGAGTAGTTACAATGAGCAGTTCTTC. It encodes CASSSPGSSYNEQFF. Complete variable domain (other parts from reference TRBV7-6 and TRBJ2-1): GAGVSQSPRYKVTKRGQDVALRCDPISGHVSLYWYRQALGQGPEFLTYFNYEAQQDKSGLPNDRFSAERPEGSISTLTIQRTEQRDSAMYRCASSSPGSSYNEQFFGPGTRLTVL.

This clonotype was recorded a few times. The gene calls are TRBV12-3 or TRBV12-4 and TRBJ2-7; 7 bases fit TRBD2. V gave up 6 bases and J gave up 1 base; unmatched junction bases: 6. The CDR3 extends over 14 amino acids. The CDR3 here is CASSIAGPSYEQYF. CDR3 coding DNA: TGTGCCAGCAGCATAGCGGGCCCTTCCTACGAGCAGTACTTC.